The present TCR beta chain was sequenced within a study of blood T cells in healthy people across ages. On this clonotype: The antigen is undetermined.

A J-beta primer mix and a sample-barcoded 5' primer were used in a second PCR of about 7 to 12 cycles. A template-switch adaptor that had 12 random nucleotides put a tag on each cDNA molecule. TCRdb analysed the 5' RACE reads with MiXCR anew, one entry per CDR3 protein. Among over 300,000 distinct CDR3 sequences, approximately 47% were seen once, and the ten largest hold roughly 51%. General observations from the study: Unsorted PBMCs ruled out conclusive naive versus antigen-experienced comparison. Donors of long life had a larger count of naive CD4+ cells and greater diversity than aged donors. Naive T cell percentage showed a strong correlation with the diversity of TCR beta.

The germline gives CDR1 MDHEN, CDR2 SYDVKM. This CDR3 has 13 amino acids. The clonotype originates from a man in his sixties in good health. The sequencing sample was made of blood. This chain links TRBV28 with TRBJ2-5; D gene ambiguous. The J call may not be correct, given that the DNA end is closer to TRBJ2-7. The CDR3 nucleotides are TGTGCCAGCAGTGTAAACACACCTACCGAGCAGTACTTC. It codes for CASSVNTPTEQYF.